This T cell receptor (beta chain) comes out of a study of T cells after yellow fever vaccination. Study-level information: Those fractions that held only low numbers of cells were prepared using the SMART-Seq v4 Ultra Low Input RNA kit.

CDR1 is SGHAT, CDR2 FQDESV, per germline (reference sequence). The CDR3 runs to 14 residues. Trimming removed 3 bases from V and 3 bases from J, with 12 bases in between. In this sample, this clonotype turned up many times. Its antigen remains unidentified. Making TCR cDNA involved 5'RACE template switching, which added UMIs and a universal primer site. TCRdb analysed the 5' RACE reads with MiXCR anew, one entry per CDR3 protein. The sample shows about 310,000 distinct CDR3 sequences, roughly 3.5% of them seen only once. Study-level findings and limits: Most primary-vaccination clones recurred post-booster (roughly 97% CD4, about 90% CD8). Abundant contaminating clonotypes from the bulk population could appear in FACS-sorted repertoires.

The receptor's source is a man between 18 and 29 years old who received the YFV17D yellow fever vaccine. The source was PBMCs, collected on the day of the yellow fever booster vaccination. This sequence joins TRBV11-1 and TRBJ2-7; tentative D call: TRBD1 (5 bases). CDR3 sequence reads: CASSFQGPGYEQYF. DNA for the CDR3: TGTGCCAGCAGCTTCCAGGGCCCGGGCTACGAGCAGTACTTC. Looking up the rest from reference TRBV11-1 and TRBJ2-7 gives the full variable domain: EAEVAQSPRYKITEKSQAVAFWCDPISGHATLYWYRQILGQGPELLVQFQDESVVDDSQLPKDRFSAERLKGVDSTLKIQPAELGDSAMYLCASSFQGPGYEQYFGPGTRLTVT.